Listed below are T cell receptor beta chains from one sample, sequenced in a study of T cell repertoires in cytomegalovirus infection. Each CDR3 protein gets one entry after TCRdb re-called the reads with MiXCR. The profile shows around 360,000 distinct CDR3 sequences, about 32% of them singletons. Antigens of these TCRs are unknown. This sample comprised cultured PBMCs, obtained from culture after CMV antigen stimulation. The receptors were sampled from a human donor in good health (CMV status not recorded). Some clones in this sample may be carry-over from other donors' samples. The CDR3 runs from the conserved cysteine through the conserved F or W. The order of the fields is J gene, V gene, clone size, CDR3 protein. Only part of the rows carry a size: once, few, many, or a class if the clone is expanded.

TRBJ2-1	TRBV5-4	few	CASSLDSGSRGLNEQFF
TRBJ2-5	TRBV6-5	.	CASSPVLSSFGETQYF
TRBJ2-1	TRBV9	few	CASSVYPGTSGYNEQFF
TRBJ2-1	TRBV10-3	few	CAISESAGAYYNEQFF
TRBJ1-2	TRBV7-2	many	CASSPRGLINYGYTF
TRBJ2-3	TRBV6-2/TRBV6-3	.	CASSYPRRRGFADTQYF
TRBJ2-1	TRBV6-2/TRBV6-3	.	CASRGLAGVAQFF
TRBJ2-5	TRBV27	.	CASSPGAIQETQYF
TRBJ1-6	TRBV7-2	many	CASSSGQRNNSPLHF
TRBJ2-7	TRBV11-1	.	CASSFSGERNEQYF
TRBJ1-4	TRBV7-2	.	CASSVPTGVEKLFF
TRBJ1-5	TRBV27	few	CASSLASSNQPQHF
TRBJ2-1	TRBV7-2	many	CASSFRPGTTTYNEQFF
TRBJ2-7	TRBV6-5	few	CASSRLGEQYF
TRBJ1-1	TRBV19	.	CASRKGVDTEAFF
TRBJ1-1	TRBV11-2	few	CASSHEYTEAFF
TRBJ1-5	TRBV7-8	.	CASRFWGNQPQHF
TRBJ2-5	TRBV11-2	.	CASSTPAAGETQYF
TRBJ2-3	TRBV5-4	few	CASRSGGDTQYF
TRBJ2-1	TRBV27	few	CASSFTVLDSPYNEQFF
TRBJ2-6	TRBV12-3/TRBV12-4	few	CASSLGANVLTF
TRBJ2-1	TRBV11-3	.	CASSSSGPHNEQFF